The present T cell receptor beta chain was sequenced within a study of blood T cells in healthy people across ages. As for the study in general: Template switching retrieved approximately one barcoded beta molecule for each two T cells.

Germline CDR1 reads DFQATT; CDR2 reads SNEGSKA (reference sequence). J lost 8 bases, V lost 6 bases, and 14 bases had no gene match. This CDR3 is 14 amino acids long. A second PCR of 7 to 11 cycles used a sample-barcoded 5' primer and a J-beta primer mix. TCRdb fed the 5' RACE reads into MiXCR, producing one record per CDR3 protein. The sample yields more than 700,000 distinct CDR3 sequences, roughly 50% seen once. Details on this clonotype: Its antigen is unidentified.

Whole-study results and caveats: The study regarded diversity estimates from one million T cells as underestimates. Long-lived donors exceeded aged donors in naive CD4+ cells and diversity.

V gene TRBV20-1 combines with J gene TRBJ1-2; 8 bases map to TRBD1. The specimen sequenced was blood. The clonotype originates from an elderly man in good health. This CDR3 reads CSASGQGNLYGYTF. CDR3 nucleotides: TGCAGTGCCTCTGGACAGGGAAATTTATACGGCTACACCTTC.